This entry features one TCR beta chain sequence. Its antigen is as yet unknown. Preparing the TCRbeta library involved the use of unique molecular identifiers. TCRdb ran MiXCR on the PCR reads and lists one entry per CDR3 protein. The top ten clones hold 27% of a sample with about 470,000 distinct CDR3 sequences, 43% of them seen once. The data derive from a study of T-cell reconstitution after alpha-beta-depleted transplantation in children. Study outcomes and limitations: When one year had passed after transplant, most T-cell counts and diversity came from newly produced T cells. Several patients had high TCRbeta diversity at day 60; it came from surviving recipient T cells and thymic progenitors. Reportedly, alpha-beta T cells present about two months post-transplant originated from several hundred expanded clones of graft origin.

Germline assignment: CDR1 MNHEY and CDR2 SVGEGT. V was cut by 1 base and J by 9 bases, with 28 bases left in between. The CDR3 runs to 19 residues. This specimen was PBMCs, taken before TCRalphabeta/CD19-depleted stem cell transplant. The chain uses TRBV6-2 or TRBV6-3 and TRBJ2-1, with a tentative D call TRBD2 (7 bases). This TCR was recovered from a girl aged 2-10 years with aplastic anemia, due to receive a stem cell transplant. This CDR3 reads CASSYWPKPGGPPGLEQFF. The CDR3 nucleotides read TGTGCCAGCAGTTACTGGCCCAAGCCGGGGGGCCCCCCCGGCCTTGAGCAGTTCTTC.